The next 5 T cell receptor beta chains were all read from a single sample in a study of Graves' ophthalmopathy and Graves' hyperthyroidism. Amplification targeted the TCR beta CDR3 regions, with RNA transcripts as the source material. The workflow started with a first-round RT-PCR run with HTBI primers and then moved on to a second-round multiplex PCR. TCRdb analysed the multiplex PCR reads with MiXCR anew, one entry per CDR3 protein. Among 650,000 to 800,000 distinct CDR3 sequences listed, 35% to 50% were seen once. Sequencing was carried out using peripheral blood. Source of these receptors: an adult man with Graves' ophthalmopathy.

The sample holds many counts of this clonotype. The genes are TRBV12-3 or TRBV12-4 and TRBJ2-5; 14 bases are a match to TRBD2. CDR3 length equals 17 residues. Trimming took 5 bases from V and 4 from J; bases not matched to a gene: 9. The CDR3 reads CASSLGTSGSVLETQYF. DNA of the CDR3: TGTGCCAGCAGTCTCGGGACTAGCGGGAGCGTTCTAGAGACCCAGTACTTC.

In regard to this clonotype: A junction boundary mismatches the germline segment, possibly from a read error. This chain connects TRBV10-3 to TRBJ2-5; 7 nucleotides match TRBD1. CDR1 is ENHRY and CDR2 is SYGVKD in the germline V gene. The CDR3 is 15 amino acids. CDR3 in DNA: TGTGCCAGCAGTACAATCTCAGGGGGACAAGAGACCCAGTACTTC. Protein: CASSTISGGQETQYF.

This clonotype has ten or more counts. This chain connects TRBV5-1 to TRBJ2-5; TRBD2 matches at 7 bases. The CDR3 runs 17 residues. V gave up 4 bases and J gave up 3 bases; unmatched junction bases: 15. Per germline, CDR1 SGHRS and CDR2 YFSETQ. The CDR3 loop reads CASSRLPGGLPKETQYF. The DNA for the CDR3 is TGCGCCAGCAGCCGCCTTCCGGGGGGACTACCTAAAGAGACCCAGTACTTC.

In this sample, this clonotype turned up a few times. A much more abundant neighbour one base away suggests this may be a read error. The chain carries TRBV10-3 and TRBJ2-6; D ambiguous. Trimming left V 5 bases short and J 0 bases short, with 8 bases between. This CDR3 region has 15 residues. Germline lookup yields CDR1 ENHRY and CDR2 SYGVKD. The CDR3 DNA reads TGTGCCATCAGTTCCGAGTTCTCTGGGGCCAACGTCCTGACTTTC. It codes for CAISSEFSGANVLTF.

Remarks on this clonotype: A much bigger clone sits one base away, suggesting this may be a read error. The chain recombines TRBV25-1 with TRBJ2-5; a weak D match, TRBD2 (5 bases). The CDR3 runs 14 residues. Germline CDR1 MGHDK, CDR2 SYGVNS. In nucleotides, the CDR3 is TGTGCCGGCAGTGACCTCGGTCGCGGGGAGACCCAGTACTTC. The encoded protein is CAGSDLGRGETQYF.